This TCR beta chain was obtained from a study of OX40 agonist ivuxolimab in advanced cancers. Background on the study: Treatment of patients was with ivuxolimab, an agonistic anti-OX40 (CD134) antibody. Patients in the trial were receiving intravenous ivuxolimab every 2 weeks, at doses of 0.01 to 10 mg/kg. Study-level findings and limits: The 0.1-3.0 mg/kg partial responders had among the lowest clonal expansion.

Method: immunoSEQ multiplex PCR; TCRdb's copy keeps in-frame clones and lacks some. The sample records tens of thousands of clones, around 86% being singletons. As for this clone: What it recognizes is unknown. Other DNA sequences in the same sample also yield this CDR3.

V gave up 0 bases and J gave up 7 bases, with 7 bases separating them. The germline V gene has CDR1 LGHNA and CDR2 YSLEER. The CDR3 length is 13 residues. The sequencing used CD4+ or CD8+ T cells sorted from blood, collected in a trial of the OX40 agonist ivuxolimab. V is TRBV4-3 and J is TRBJ1-3, with D unresolved. This TCR was recovered from an adult with an advanced solid tumor such as melanoma, head and neck, liver or kidney cancer. CDR3 DNA: TGCGCCAGCAGCCAAGATTGGGGTAACACCATATATTTT. Translating gives CASSQDWGNTIYF.